This T cell receptor beta chain was sequenced for a study of human T cells and chemical hapten exposure. General study results and limits: Patch test scores rose with PT1 expanded TCR counts, a positive correlation. Donors, who had alopecia, may show an immune response that differs from healthy people's. TCRs above 1 in 1000 frequency stayed constant with DPC sensitization.

About this clonotype itself: Its antigen remains unknown.

Time point of the sample: patch test 1, 2 weeks after DPC sensitization. Treatment here: therapeutic diphenylcyclopropenone sensitization with weekly scalp DPC. Phlebotomy was performed prior to application of every patch test. V lost 6 bases and J lost 3, with 15 bases in between. This CDR3 has 15 amino acids. TCRdb itself ran the RACE reads through MiXCR, one entry per CDR3 protein. This repertoire shows around 69,000 distinct CDR3 sequences, around 9.5% found once; its top ten account for 3.3%. The receptor comes from a woman between 35 and 50 years old with alopecia areata. Some clones in this sample may be carry-over from other donors' samples. The specimen was whole blood, collected in connection with sensitization to the hapten diphenylcyclopropenone (DPC). V and J are TRBV12-3 or TRBV12-4 and TRBJ1-5, with TRBD1 as a possible D gene (5 bases). CDR3 protein: CASSRQRDINQPQHF. DNA for the CDR3: TGTGCCAGCAGCCGACAGCGGGATATCAATCAGCCCCAGCATTTT.